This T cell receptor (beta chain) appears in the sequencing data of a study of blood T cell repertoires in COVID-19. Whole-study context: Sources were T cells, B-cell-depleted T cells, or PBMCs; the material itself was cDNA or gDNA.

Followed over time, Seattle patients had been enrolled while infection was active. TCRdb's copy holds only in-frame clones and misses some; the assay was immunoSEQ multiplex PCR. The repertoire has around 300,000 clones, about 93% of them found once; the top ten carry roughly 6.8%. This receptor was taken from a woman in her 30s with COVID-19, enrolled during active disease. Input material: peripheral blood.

Here the CDR3 DNA reads TGTGCCAGCAGTTCTCAGGGTAGGCACACTGAAGCTTTCTTT. Protein sequence: CASSSQGRHTEAFF. The chain combines TRBV6-2 or TRBV6-3 with TRBJ1-1, with a tentative D call TRBD1 (5 bases). This CDR3 is 14 amino acids long. Germline V lookup: CDR1 MNHEY, CDR2 SVGEGT. The ends were cut back, 4 bases at V and 3 bases at J, with 12 bases in the middle.